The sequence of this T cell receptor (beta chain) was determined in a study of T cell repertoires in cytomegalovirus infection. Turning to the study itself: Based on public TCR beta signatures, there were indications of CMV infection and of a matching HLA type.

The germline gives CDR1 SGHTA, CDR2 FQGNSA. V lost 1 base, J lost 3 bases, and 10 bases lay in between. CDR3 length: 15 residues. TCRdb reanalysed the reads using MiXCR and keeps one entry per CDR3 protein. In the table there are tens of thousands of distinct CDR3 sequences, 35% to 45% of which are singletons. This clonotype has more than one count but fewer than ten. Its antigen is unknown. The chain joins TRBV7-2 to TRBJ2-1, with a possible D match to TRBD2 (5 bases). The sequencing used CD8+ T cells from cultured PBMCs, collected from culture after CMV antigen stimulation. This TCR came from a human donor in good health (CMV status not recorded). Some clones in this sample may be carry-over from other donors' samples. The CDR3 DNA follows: TGTGCCAGCAGCTTAGGAGGGAGCCTCTACAATGAGCAGTTCTTC. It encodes CASSLGGSLYNEQFF.